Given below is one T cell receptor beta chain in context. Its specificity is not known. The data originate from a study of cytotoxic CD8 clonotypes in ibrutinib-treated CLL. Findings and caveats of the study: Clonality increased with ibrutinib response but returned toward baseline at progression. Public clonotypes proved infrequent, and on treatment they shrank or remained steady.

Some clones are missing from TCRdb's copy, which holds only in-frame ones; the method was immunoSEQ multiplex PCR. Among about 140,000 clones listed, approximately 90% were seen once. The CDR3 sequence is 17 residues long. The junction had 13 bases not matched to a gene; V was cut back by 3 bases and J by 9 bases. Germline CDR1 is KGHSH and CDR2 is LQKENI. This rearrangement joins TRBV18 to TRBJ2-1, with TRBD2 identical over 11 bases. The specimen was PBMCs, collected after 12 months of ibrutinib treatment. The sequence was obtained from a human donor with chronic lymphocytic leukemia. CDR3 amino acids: CASSPTAVAGGIGEQFF. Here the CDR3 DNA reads TGTGCCAGCTCACCGACTGCGGTAGCGGGAGGGATCGGTGAGCAGTTCTTC.